This TCR beta chain came from a study of cytomegalovirus exposure and HLA in healthy donors. Findings of the study overall: TCR association rates varied by HLA locus in a later analysis, with DRB1 highest and HLA-C lowest.

V was pared by 0 bases and J by 9 bases, with 18 bases between. The CDR3 spans 17 residues. Per the germline V gene, CDR1 is SEHNR and CDR2 is FQNEAQ (reference sequence). PCR was performed using 60 Vbeta and 13 Jbeta primers. Assay: immunoSEQ multiplex PCR; the TCRdb copy retains only in-frame clones and omits some. Of over 150,000 clones in the sample, more than 75% were seen once. Though nominally healthy at sampling, donors likely had unrecorded immune exposures. As to this clone: Antigen: not known.

The V gene is TRBV7-9, the J gene TRBJ1-6; perhaps TRBD1 as D (5 bases). Sequencing was carried out using PBMCs. This receptor was obtained from a man in his late teens or twenties in good health and CMV-seropositive. The CDR3 sequence is CASSLARGPGEFSPLHF. In DNA, the CDR3 is TGTGCCAGCAGCTTAGCAAGGGGCCCCGGCGAATTTTCACCCCTCCACTTT. Drawing the rest from reference TRBV7-9 and TRBJ1-6, the complete variable domain is DTGVSQNPRHKITKRGQNVTFRCDPISEHNRLYWYRQTLGQGPEFLTYFQNEAQLEKSRLLSDRFSAERPKGSFSTLEIQRTEQGDSAMYLCASSLARGPGEFSPLHFGNGTRLTVT.